A selection of T cell receptor beta chains follows, all from one sample in a study of CXCR4 blockade with PD-1 therapy in pancreatic cancer. Using immunoSEQ multiplex PCR, the repertoire was profiled, and TCRdb retains in-frame clones only, with some absent. The sample has about 1,700 clones; about 40% are singletons. The specimen sequenced was tumor tissue. These receptors all come from a human donor with pancreatic ductal adenocarcinoma. Each CDR3 is given with its conserved first and last residue. D genes are given only for firm matches. Some rows mark clone size as missing; the rest say once, few, many or name a class of expanded clone.

TRBV19	NA	TRBD1	TRBJ1-2	CASRVQGADGYTF	TGTGCCAGTAGGGTACAGGGGGCTGATGGCTACACCTTC
TRBV15	NA	NA	TRBJ2-5	CATSTSLDLSFWETQYF	TGTGCCACCAGCACTTCCTTGGACCTCTCTTTTTGGGAGACCCAGTACTTC
TRBV19	NA	NA	TRBJ1-5	CASSIRGNQPQHF	TGTGCCAGTAGTATTAGGGGGAATCAGCCCCAGCATTTT
TRBV15	NA	NA	TRBJ1-5	CATSRLDSTNQPQHF	TGTGCCACCAGCAGACTGGACAGCACTAATCAGCCCCAGCATTTT
TRBV10-3	few	NA	TRBJ2-2	CAISERANTGELFF	TGTGCCATCAGTGAAAGGGCCAACACCGGGGAGCTGTTTTTT
TRBV15	NA	TRBD1	TRBJ1-2	CATSRRTGQANYGYTF	TGTGCCACCAGCAGAAGAACGGGACAGGCTAACTATGGCTACACCTTC
TRBV28	NA	TRBD1	TRBJ1-1	CASRIPGGRNTEAFF	TGTGCCAGCAGGATTCCAGGGGGCCGAAACACTGAAGCTTTCTTT
TRBV18	NA	NA	TRBJ2-1	CASSPPTLRGGVEQFF	TGTGCCAGCTCACCACCTACCTTACGAGGGGGGGTTGAGCAGTTCTTC
TRBV19	NA	NA	TRBJ2-7	CASSPPEGRRGYEQYF	TGTGCCAGTAGTCCCCCCGAGGGAAGAAGGGGGTACGAGCAGTACTTC
TRBV4-1	few	NA	TRBJ2-7	CASSQVYGVSSYEQYF	TGCGCCAGCAGCCAAGTTTACGGGGTGAGCTCCTACGAGCAGTACTTC
TRBV19	NA	NA	TRBJ1-2	CASTAAGPYGYTF	TGTGCCAGTACGGCAGCCGGACCCTATGGCTACACCTTC
TRBV11-3	medium-sized	TRBD2	TRBJ2-5	CASSQRDGQETQYF	TGTGCCAGCAGCCAGCGGGACGGCCAAGAGACCCAGTACTTC
TRBV27	NA	NA	TRBJ2-4	CASSFVEGDIQYF	TGTGCCAGCAGTTTTGTTGAGGGGGACATTCAGTACTTC
TRBV14	once	TRBD1	TRBJ1-1	CASSQTGQGTKAFF	TGTGCCAGCAGCCAAACTGGACAGGGTACAAAAGCTTTCTTT
TRBV10-2	few	TRBD2	TRBJ2-1	CASIGLAGGDEQFF	TGCGCCAGCATCGGACTAGCGGGAGGTGATGAGCAGTTCTTC